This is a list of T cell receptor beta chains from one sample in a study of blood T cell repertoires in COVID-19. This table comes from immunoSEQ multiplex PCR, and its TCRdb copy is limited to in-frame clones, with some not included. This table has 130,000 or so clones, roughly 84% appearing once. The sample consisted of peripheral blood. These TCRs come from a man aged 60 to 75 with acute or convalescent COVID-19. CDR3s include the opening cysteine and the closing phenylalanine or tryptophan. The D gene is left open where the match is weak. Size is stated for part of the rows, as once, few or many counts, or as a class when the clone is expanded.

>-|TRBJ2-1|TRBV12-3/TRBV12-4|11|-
TGTGCCAGCAGAGCACTAGTTGAGCAGTTCTTC
CASRALVEQFF
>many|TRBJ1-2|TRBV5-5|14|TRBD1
TGTGCCAGCAGCTCCCAAAGGACAGGCTATGGCTACACCTTC
CASSSQRTGYGYTF
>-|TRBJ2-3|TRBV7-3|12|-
TGTGCCAGCAGCTTAGAGGGCCATACGCAGTATTTT
CASSLEGHTQYF
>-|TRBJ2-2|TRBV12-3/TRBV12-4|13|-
TGTGCCAGCAGTGGGGTAGCGGCCGGGGAGCTGTTTTTT
CASSGVAAGELFF
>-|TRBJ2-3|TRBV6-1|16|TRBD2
TGTGCCAGCAGTGATATATCGGGGGGGCCTCAAGATACGCAGTATTTT
CASSDISGGPQDTQYF
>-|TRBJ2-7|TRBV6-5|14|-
TGTGCCAGCAGTTTAGACAGCGACTCCTACGAGCAGTACTTC
CASSLDSDSYEQYF
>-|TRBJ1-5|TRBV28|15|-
TGTGCCAGCAGACCCACGGGGAATAGCAATCAGCCCCAGCATTTT
CASRPTGNSNQPQHF
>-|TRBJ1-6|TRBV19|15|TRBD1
TGTGCCAGTAGTATACCGGGACAGGGGAATTCACCCCTCCACTTT
CASSIPGQGNSPLHF
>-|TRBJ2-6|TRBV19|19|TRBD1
TGTGCCAGTAGTATTATATGGCAGGGGGATTCCTCTGGGGCCAACGTCCTGACTTTC
CASSIIWQGDSSGANVLTF
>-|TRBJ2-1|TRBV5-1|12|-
TGCGCCAGCAGCTTTGAGCGGAGTGAGCAGTTCTTC
CASSFERSEQFF
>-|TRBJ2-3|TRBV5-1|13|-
TGCGCCAGCAGCCCCCTCGTTGTCGATACGCAGTATTTT
CASSPLVVDTQYF
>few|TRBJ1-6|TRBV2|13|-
TGTGCCAGCGGGGAAAACAGGAATTCACCCCTCCACTTT
CASGENRNSPLHF
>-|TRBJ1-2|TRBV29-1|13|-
TGCAGCGTTCCCCGGAGCAGGGACTATGGCTACACCTTC
CSVPRSRDYGYTF
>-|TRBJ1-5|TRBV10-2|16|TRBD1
TGCGCCAGCAGTGAGTCGGACAGGGGGCCAAATCAGCCCCAGCATTTT
CASSESDRGPNQPQHF
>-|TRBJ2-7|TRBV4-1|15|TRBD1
TGCGCCAGCAGCCAAGATACAGGGGTAGGAGACGAGCAGTACTTC
CASSQDTGVGDEQYF
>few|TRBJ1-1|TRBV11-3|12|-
TGTGCCAGCAGCGCAGGGGACACTGAAGCTTTCTTT
CASSAGDTEAFF
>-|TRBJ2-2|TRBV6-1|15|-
TGTGCCAGCAGTGAACAGGGGATACTGGGCGGGGAGCTGTTTTTT
CASSEQGILGGELFF
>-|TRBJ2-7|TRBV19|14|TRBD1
TGTGCCAGTAGTCCCCGACAGGGCTCCTACGAGCAGTACTTC
CASSPRQGSYEQYF
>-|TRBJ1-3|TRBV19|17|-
TGTGCCAGTAGTATTCCCTCTGACAGGTCCTCTGGAAACACCATATATTTT
CASSIPSDRSSGNTIYF
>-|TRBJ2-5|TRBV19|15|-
TGTGCCAGTACTCTAGGAGGGGACAGCCAAGAGACCCAGTACTTC
CASTLGGDSQETQYF
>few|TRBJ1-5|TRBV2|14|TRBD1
TGTGCCAGCAGCGTGGACAGGGGTTATCAGCCCCAGCATTTT
CASSVDRGYQPQHF
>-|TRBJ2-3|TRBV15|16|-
TGTGCCACCAGCATAAGAACACAGGGAGGGCCAGATACGCAGTATTTT
CATSIRTQGGPDTQYF
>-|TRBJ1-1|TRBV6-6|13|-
TGTGCCAGCAAAGGGGCCCTGAACACTGAAGCTTTCTTT
CASKGALNTEAFF
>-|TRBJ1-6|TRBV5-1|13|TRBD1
TGCGCCACCAGATCAGGGGGAAGTTCACCCCTCCACTTT
CATRSGGSSPLHF
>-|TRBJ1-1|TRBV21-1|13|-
TGTGCCAGCACGTGGGGAGCCAACATTGAAGCTTTCTTT
CASTWGANIEAFF
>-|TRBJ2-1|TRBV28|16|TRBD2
TGTGCCAGCAGTTTACCGGGACTAGGTGGAACCAATGAGCAGTTCTTC
CASSLPGLGGTNEQFF
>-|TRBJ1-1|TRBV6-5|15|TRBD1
TGTGCCAGCAGCCGACAGGGACTCATGAACACTGAAGCTTTCTTT
CASSRQGLMNTEAFF
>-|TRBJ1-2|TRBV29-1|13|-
TGCAGCGTGCCGCGGGGGGACCACTATGGCTACACCTTC
CSVPRGDHYGYTF
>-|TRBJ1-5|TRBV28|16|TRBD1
TGTGCCAGCAGTTTGTTGACAGGGGATTTCGGACAGCCCCAGCATTTT
CASSLLTGDFGQPQHF
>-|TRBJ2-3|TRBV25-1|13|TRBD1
TGTGCCAGCAGAGGACAGGGCACAGATACGCAGTATTTT
CASRGQGTDTQYF
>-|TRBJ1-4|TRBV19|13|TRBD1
TGTGCCAGTGAAGGGACAGTTATGGAAAAACTGTTTTTT
CASEGTVMEKLFF
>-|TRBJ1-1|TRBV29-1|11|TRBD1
TGCAGCGTAGACAGGGACACTGAAGCTTTCTTT
CSVDRDTEAFF
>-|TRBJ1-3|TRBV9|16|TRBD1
TGTGCCAGCAGCCCCGATCTCAGGGGGTCTGGAAACACCATATATTTT
CASSPDLRGSGNTIYF
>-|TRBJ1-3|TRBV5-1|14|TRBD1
TGCGCCAGCAGCCCCGGACAGGCAGGAAACACCATATATTTT
CASSPGQAGNTIYF
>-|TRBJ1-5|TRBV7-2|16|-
TGTGCCAGCAGCCGCCATGGCGGCAGGGGCCGGCAGCCCCAGCATTTT
CASSRHGGRGRQPQHF
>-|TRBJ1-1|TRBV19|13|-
TGTGCCAGTAGAGGGGGACCCAACGGGCAAGCTTTCTTT
CASRGGPNGQAFF
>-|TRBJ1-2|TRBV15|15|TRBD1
TGTGCCACCAGCAGAGAGGGACAGAGAAACTATGGCTACACCTTC
CATSREGQRNYGYTF
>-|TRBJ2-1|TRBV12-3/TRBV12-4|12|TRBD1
TGTGCCACCAAACAGGGGGCGAATGAGCAGTTCTTC
CATKQGANEQFF
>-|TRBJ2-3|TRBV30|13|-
TGTGCCTGGAATGCCGGGACTACAGATACGCAGTATTTT
CAWNAGTTDTQYF
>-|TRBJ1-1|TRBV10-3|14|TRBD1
TGTGCCATCAACGTACAGGGGTCGGGGACTGAAGCTTTCTTT
CAINVQGSGTEAFF
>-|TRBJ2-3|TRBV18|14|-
TGTGCCAGCTCACCCGTGGCCAGCACAGATACGCAGTATTTT
CASSPVASTDTQYF